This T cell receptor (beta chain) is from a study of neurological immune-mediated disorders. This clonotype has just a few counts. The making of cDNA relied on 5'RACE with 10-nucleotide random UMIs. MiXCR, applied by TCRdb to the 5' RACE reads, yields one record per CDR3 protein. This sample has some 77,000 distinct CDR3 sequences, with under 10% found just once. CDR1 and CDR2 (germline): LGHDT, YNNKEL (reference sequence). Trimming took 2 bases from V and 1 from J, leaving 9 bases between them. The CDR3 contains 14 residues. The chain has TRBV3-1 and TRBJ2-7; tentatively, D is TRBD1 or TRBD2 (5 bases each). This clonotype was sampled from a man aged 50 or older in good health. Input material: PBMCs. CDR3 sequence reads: CASSQSWGSYEQYF. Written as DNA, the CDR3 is TGTGCCAGCAGCCAATCCTGGGGGTCCTACGAGCAGTACTTC.